The T cell receptor (beta chain) described here comes from a study of blood T cell repertoires in COVID-19. Overall study context: Sites across the United States, Italy and Spain contributed samples from acute and convalescent COVID-19. PBMCs, B-cell-depleted T cells, or T cells provided the cDNA or gDNA that made up the material.

Authors' analysis steps: Amplified reference gene primers provided the basis for estimating nucleated cell counts. The protocol was immunoSEQ multiplex PCR, while the TCRdb copy is restricted to in-frame clones and leaves out a portion. The V and J calls and clone size are taken from that table; D and trimming were inferred from the DNA. The table lists approximately 320,000 clones, approximately 89% of them singletons. The CDR3 loop spans 13 amino acids. Germline CDR1 and CDR2: MDHEN and SYDVKM. Trimming shortened V by 2 bases and J by 9 bases, and 14 bases separated the two germline ends. The sample comprised peripheral blood. The chain carries TRBV28 and TRBJ2-7; tentative D call: TRBD2 (5 bases). This TCR was sampled from a woman aged 30 to 39 with COVID-19, enrolled during active disease. DNA for the CDR3: TGTGCCAGCAGTTTAAGGCGGACTGCTGGGCAGTACTTC. Translated: CASSLRRTAGQYF.